This TCR beta chain comes out of a study of CD8 T cells in ankylosing spondylitis. TCRdb analysed the 5' RACE reads with MiXCR anew, one entry per CDR3 protein. Here the sample spans around 230,000 distinct CDR3 sequences, over 8.5% being singletons. Regarding the study as a whole: Disease-linked clones reportedly concentrated significantly in matched ankylosing spondylitis synovial fluid.

This clonotype was seen at least ten times. Antigen specificity is unknown. The sequence was collected from a male donor with ankylosing spondylitis or in good health (not recorded which). Input material: blood, either unsorted or a sorted T cell fraction (not recorded which).

CDR3 protein: CASSPRLRLLLSGEQYF. The DNA of the CDR3 is TGTGCCAGCAGTCCGAGACTCAGGCTACTGTTGTCGGGCGAGCAGTACTTC. The chain is built from TRBV12-3 or TRBV12-4 and TRBJ2-7; D is unclear. V was cut by 5 bases and J by 6 bases, with 26 bases left in between. The CDR3 covers 17 residues.